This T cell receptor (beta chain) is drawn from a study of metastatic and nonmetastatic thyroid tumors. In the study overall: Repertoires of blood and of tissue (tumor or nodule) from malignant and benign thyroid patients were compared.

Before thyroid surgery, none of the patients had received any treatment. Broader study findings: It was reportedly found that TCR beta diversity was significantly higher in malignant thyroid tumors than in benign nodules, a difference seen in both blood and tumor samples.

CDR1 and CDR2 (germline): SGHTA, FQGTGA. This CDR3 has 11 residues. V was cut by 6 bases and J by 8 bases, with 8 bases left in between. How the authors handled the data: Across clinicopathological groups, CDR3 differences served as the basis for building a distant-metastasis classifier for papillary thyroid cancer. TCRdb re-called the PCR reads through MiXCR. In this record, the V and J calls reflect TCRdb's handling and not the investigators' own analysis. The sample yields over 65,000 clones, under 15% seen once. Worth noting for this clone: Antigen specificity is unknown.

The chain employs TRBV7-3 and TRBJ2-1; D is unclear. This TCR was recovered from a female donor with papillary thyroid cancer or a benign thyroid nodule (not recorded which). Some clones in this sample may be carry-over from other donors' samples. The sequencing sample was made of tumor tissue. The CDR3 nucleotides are TGTGCCAGCAGTGTAGTCGATGAGCAGTTCTTC. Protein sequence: CASSVVDEQFF.